A single sample gave rise to the 29 T cell receptor beta chains below, sequenced in a study of immune heterogeneity within non-small cell lung tumors. Multiplex PCR relied on 32 V and 13 J primers to amplify TCR beta CDR3. TCRdb called the multiplex PCR reads again in MiXCR, with one record for every CDR3 protein. Here the sample spans about 11,000 distinct CDR3 sequences, 15% to 25% being singletons. Bulk tumor genomic DNA constituted the template, at approximately 600 ng per sample. The authors collected several far-apart biopsies from each primary tumor during surgery. Patients had untreated, newly diagnosed non-small cell lung cancer and underwent curative surgery. The sequenced material came from lung tumor tissue. These receptors were obtained from a man between 60 and 75 years old with non-small cell lung cancer.

This clonotype is medium-sized (0.01 to 0.1%) within its sample. J is TRBJ1-5 and V is TRBV20-1; D is ambiguous. Germline V gene data show CDR1 as DFQATT and CDR2 as SNEGSKA (reference sequence). CDR3 size: 12 residues. Trimming took 7 bases from V and 2 from J, leaving 9 bases between them. The CDR3 coding sequence is TGCAGTGTTAGGTTAGGCAATCAGCCCCAGCATTTT. Protein: CSVRLGNQPQHF.

By sample share, this clonotype is medium-sized. The rearrangement uses TRBV12-3 or TRBV12-4 and TRBJ1-5; 11 bases line up with TRBD1. This CDR3 spans 14 amino acids. V lost 6 bases and J lost 7; bases outside the gene matches: 5. This CDR3 reads CASSWTGGGQPQHF. The CDR3 region has the DNA TGTGCCAGCAGCTGGACAGGGGGCGGGCAGCCCCAGCATTTT.

This clonotype was counted only a few times. Here the CDR3 DNA reads TGTGCCAGCAGCGGCCAGCGGGCCGGCTACAATGAGCAGTTCTTC. Its protein product is CASSGQRAGYNEQFF. The chain combines TRBV9 with TRBJ2-1; maybe TRBD2 (6 bases). The CDR3 contains 15 residues. The ends were cut back, 3 bases at V and 3 bases at J, with 13 bases in the middle. CDR1 is SGDLS and CDR2 is YYNGEE in the germline V gene.

This clonotype ranks as medium-sized. The V call is TRBV20-1, the J call TRBJ1-5; D not certain. The germline V gene has CDR1 DFQATT and CDR2 SNEGSKA (reference sequence). This CDR3 is 14 amino acids long. V lost 0 bases and J 4 bases, leaving 10 bases between the germline ends. This CDR3 is CSARDRAVNQPQHF. CDR3 nucleotides: TGCAGTGCTAGAGATCGGGCGGTAAATCAGCCCCAGCATTTT.

The chain uses TRBV7-8 and TRBJ2-1; tentatively, D is TRBD2 (6 bases). This CDR3 is built from 13 residues. Between the trimmed V and J ends, which lost 7 bases and 8 bases, there was a span of 15 bases. The V gene's germline CDR1 is SGHVS and CDR2 FQNEAQ. The CDR3 sequence: CASNSPRDYEQFF. CDR3 nucleotides: TGTGCCAGCAACTCCCCCAGGGACTATGAGCAGTTCTTC. The full variable domain, in which reference TRBV7-8 and TRBJ2-1 provide the parts outside the CDR3, is GAGVSQSPRYKVAKRGQDVALRCDPISGHVSLFWYQQALGQGPEFLTYFQNEAQLDKSGLPSDRFFAERPEGSVSTLKIQRTQQEDSAVYLCASNSPRDYEQFFGPGTRLTVL.

This clonotype is medium-sized. V usage is TRBV20-1 and J usage is TRBJ2-7; TRBD2 aligns across 9 bases. There are 15 residues in the CDR3. V gave up 1 base and J gave up 6 bases; unmatched junction bases: 10. Germline loops: CDR1 DFQATT, CDR2 SNEGSKA (reference sequence). The CDR3 DNA is TGCAGTGCTAGAGCAAGACTAGCGGCACCTGGCGAGCAGTACTTC. Amino acid sequence: CSARARLAAPGEQYF.

On this clonotype itself: Since a much larger clone is just one base distant, this may be a read error. The gene calls are TRBV6-2 or TRBV6-3 and TRBJ1-2; perhaps TRBD1 as D (5 bases). Germline V CDR1 and CDR2: MNHEY, SVGEGT. This CDR3 comprises 18 residues. DNA of the CDR3: TGTGCCAGCAGTTACTCTAATTTTGATGCTCAAGGGGCTTATGACTACACCTTC. It encodes CASSYSNFDAQGAYDYTF.

This clonotype was counted between two and nine times. A much larger clone sits a single nucleotide away, making a read error possible. The chain recombines TRBV19 with TRBJ1-1; a possible D gene is TRBD1 (6 bases). The V end lost 5 bases, the J end lost 0 bases, and 16 bases lay between the germline ends. The CDR3 sequence is 16 residues long. Germline CDR1 is LNHDA and CDR2 is SQIVND (reference sequence). CDR3 sequence: CASSPRKTGMNTEAFF. The DNA of the CDR3 is TGTGCCAGTAGTCCTAGAAAGACAGGCATGAACACTGAAGCTTTCTTT.

The chain couples TRBV4-1 to TRBJ2-1; 11 positions agree with TRBD1. V lost 2 bases and J lost 10; bases outside the gene matches: 10. Germline V CDR1 and CDR2: MGHRA, YSYEKL. The CDR3 contains 16 residues. The CDR3 DNA reads as TGCGCCAGCAGCCAACCTCCGGGACAGGGGGGTTTCGAGCAGTTCTTC. Protein: CASSQPPGQGGFEQFF.

This clonotype was detected a few times. The CDR3 region is CSASGGDHYNEQFF. CDR3 sequence (DNA): TGCAGTGCTAGTGGGGGCGATCACTACAATGAGCAGTTCTTC. The chain carries TRBV20-1 and TRBJ2-1, with D perhaps TRBD1 (6 bases). CDR1 is DFQATT, CDR2 SNEGSKA, per germline (reference sequence). Trimming took off 3 bases at V and 3 bases at J, with 12 bases between the two ends. The CDR3 contains 14 residues.

This clonotype is medium-sized. The chain links TRBV12-3 or TRBV12-4 to TRBJ2-7, with D possibly matching TRBD2 (6 bases). The CDR3 has 17 amino acids. Trimming took 0 bases from V and 0 from J, leaving 15 bases between them. The chain's CDR3 is CASSLARRVASSYEQYF. CDR3 nucleotide sequence: TGTGCCAGCAGTTTAGCCCGGAGGGTAGCGAGCTCCTACGAGCAGTACTTC.

The rearrangement links TRBV30 to TRBJ1-2, with TRBD1 matching 7 bases. The V gene end was trimmed by 4 bases and the J gene end by 6 bases; junction bases not matched to a gene: 8. Germline values: CDR1 GTSNPN, CDR2 SVGIG (reference sequence). CDR3 length: 13 residues. Here the CDR3 DNA reads TGTGCCTGGACCTTGACAGGGTACGATGGCTACACCTTC. Translation: CAWTLTGYDGYTF.

The V and J genes are TRBV9 and TRBJ2-7, with D perhaps matching TRBD1 (5 bases). Germline V gives CDR1 SGDLS, CDR2 YYNGEE. V was clipped by 4 bases and J by 6 bases, with 14 bases between them. The CDR3 runs 13 residues. The CDR3 region is CASSHTWGSEQYF. CDR3 bases: TGTGCCAGCAGCCACACTTGGGGCAGCGAGCAGTACTTC.

This chain links TRBV29-1 with TRBJ1-2; the D gene is possibly TRBD1 (5 bases). The CDR3 is made up of 12 amino acids. Germline CDR1 SQVTM, CDR2 ANQGSEA. V dropped 7 bases and J dropped 1 base, with 10 bases sitting between them. CDR3 in amino acids: CSGWDGNYGYTF. Here the CDR3 DNA reads TGCAGCGGTTGGGACGGTAACTATGGCTACACCTTC.

This clonotype is medium-sized (0.01 to 0.1%) in the sample. This sequence joins TRBV19 and TRBJ1-3; D unclear. The CDR3 consists of 16 residues. Germline CDR1 reads LNHDA; CDR2 reads SQIVND (reference sequence). Trimming pared 2 bases from V and 0 bases from J, leaving 11 bases between. Here the CDR3 reads CASSISATSSGNTIYF. The CDR3, as DNA: TGTGCCAGTAGTATAAGCGCCACGAGCTCTGGAAACACCATATATTTT. The entire variable domain, with the rest obtained from reference TRBV19 and TRBJ1-3, is as follows: DGGITQSPKYLFRKEGQNVTLSCEQNLNHDAMYWYRQDPGQGLRLIYYSQIVNDFQKGDIAEGYSVSREKKESFPLTVTSAQKNPTAFYLCASSISATSSGNTIYFGEGSWLTVV.

This clonotype was picked up a small number of times. V and J are TRBV20-1 and TRBJ2-3; D tentatively reads TRBD1 or TRBD2 (5 bases each). The V end lost 1 base, the J end lost 2 bases, and 10 bases lay between the germline ends. CDR3 size: 14 residues. CDR1 is DFQATT and CDR2 is SNEGSKA in the germline V gene (reference sequence). CDR3 bases: TGCAGTGCTAGAGCCCGGGGACCCACAGATACGCAGTATTTT. Translating gives CSARARGPTDTQYF.

Sample share makes this clonotype medium-sized. This rearrangement joins TRBV27 to TRBJ1-4; D remains unclear. The CDR3 sequence is 14 residues long. The V gene lost 4 bases and the J gene lost 4 bases, with 10 bases spanning the gap. In germline, CDR1 is MNHEY, CDR2 SMNVEV (reference sequence). CDR3 amino acids: CASSSLDLNEKLFF. CDR3 bases: TGTGCCAGCAGTTCACTGGACCTTAATGAAAAACTGTTTTTT.

This clonotype is judged medium-sized. The gene calls are TRBV12-3 or TRBV12-4 and TRBJ1-2, with D possibly TRBD1 on 5 matching bases. The germline V and J ends were trimmed by 5 bases and 0 bases, with 16 bases remaining between them. This CDR3 spans 16 amino acids. The CDR3 here is CASSPMGGITNYGYTF. The CDR3 region has the DNA TGTGCCAGCAGTCCAATGGGGGGGATAACTAACTATGGCTACACCTTC.

Comments on this clonotype: A much larger clone lies one base from this, so it may be a read error. The gene calls are TRBV7-3 and TRBJ2-1, with D possibly being TRBD1 or TRBD2 (7 bases each). Germline assignment: CDR1 SGHTA and CDR2 FQGTGA. Trimming left V 0 bases short and J 9 bases short, with 15 bases between. The CDR3 is 15 residues long. In DNA, the CDR3 is TGTGCCAGCAGCTTAACTGGGCAGGGGGGGAGTGAGCAGTTCTTC. It translates to CASSLTGQGGSEQFF.

In its sample, this clonotype was seen many times. This chain connects TRBV10-3 to TRBJ1-1, with a tentative D call TRBD1 (6 bases). The length of the CDR3 is 13 residues. Germline V gene lookup returns CDR1 ENHRY and CDR2 SYGVKD. V shed 6 bases and J shed 3 bases, with 11 bases lying between them. CDR3 protein: CAISSRGHTEAFF. The CDR3 DNA reads TGTGCCATCAGCAGCAGGGGCCACACTGAAGCTTTCTTT.

This clonotype was picked up a small number of times. This chain connects TRBV12-5 to TRBJ2-5, with TRBD2 as a possible D gene (6 bases). The CDR3 length is 15 residues. V lost 1 base to trimming and J lost 4 bases, with 13 bases between them. CDR1 is LGHNT, CDR2 FRNRAP, per germline. The CDR3 is CASGLGTPGGETQYF. The CDR3 nucleotides read TGTGCTAGTGGTTTGGGGACGCCCGGGGGAGAGACCCAGTACTTC.

This clonotype is medium-sized (0.01 to 0.1%). The genes are TRBV6-1 and TRBJ1-2, with TRBD1 as a possible D gene (5 bases). The ends were cut back, 5 bases at V and 1 base at J, with 14 bases in the middle. In germline, CDR1 is MNHNS, CDR2 SASEGT. The CDR3 has 15 residues. CDR3 in DNA: TGTGCCAGCAGTAGAGAGAGGACAAGTAACTATGGCTACACCTTC. Translated: CASSRERTSNYGYTF.

This clonotype is medium-sized in the sample. The CDR3 coding sequence is TGTGCCAGCAGATGGGCAGGGTCCTACGAGCAGTACTTC. It specifies CASRWAGSYEQYF. The V call is TRBV2, the J call TRBJ2-7; the D gene is possibly TRBD1 (5 bases). V was clipped by 6 bases and J by 1 base, with 10 bases between them. Germline CDR1 and CDR2: SNHLY and FYNNEI. The CDR3 spans 13 residues.

This clonotype appeared a few times. This chain joins TRBV12-3 or TRBV12-4 and TRBJ2-5; 14 positions agree with TRBD2. The length of the CDR3 is 15 residues. J gave up 5 bases and V 5 bases, and 4 bases lay outside the gene matches. The CDR3 region is CASSTGTSGSETQYF. The CDR3 DNA reads as TGTGCCAGCAGTACGGGGACTAGCGGGAGCGAGACCCAGTACTTC.

The chain combines TRBV7-2 with TRBJ2-4; 10 bases are a match to TRBD2. The J call is doubtful: the DNA matches TRBJ2-1 better. Germline V gene data show CDR1 as SGHTA and CDR2 as FQGNSA. The CDR3 is 16 amino acids. The CDR3 spells CTSSLLFSGRFNEQFF. The CDR3 DNA reads TGTACCAGCAGCTTACTTTTTAGCGGGAGGTTTAATGAGCAGTTCTTC.

The rearrangement uses TRBV12-3 or TRBV12-4 and TRBJ2-1, with D perhaps being TRBD1 or TRBD2 (6 bases each). V lost 7 bases and J lost 3, with 19 bases in between. CDR3 length: 16 residues. The CDR3 nucleotides are TGTGCCAGCAAACTTGGGCGGGACATCCTCTACAATGAGCAGTTCTTC. Its protein is CASKLGRDILYNEQFF.

In regard to this clonotype: A much larger clonotype is one base distant, so this may be a read error. The V and J genes are TRBV5-1 and TRBJ2-7; TRBD2 might be the D (5 bases). The CDR3 sequence is 15 residues long. CDR1 SGHRS and CDR2 YFSETQ come from the germline V gene. DNA of the CDR3: TGCGCCAGCAGCCGAGGACTGACAAACCATTACGGGCAGTACTTC. Its translation: CASSRGLTNHYGQYF.

This clonotype was detected only a few times. The chain's CDR3 is CASNTYTDTQYF. CDR3 DNA sequence: TGTGCCAGCAACACTTACACAGATACGCAGTATTTT. The chain carries TRBV11-2 and TRBJ2-3; no definite D call. This CDR3 contains 12 residues. CDR1 is SGHAT, CDR2 FQNNGV, per germline. V was shortened by 7 bases and J by 2 bases, with 7 bases between the two germline ends.

This clonotype was seen a handful of times. This chain joins TRBV3-1 and TRBJ1-1, with D hard to call. V gave up 4 bases and J gave up 7 bases, with 13 bases separating them. CDR3 length equals 13 residues. In germline, CDR1 is LGHDT, CDR2 YNNKEL (reference sequence). The CDR3 region is CASSPRMAIEAFF. CDR3 in DNA: TGTGCCAGCAGCCCCAGGATGGCAATTGAAGCTTTCTTT. The variable domain in full, with the rest retrieved from reference TRBV3-1 and TRBJ1-1, is DTAVSQTPKYLVTQMGNDKSIKCEQNLGHDTMYWYKQDSKKFLKIMFSYNNKELIINETVPNRFSPKSPDKAHLNLHINSLELGDSAVYFCASSPRMAIEAFFGQGTRLTVV.